This T cell receptor (beta chain) was sequenced during a study of siplizumab effects on memory and regulatory T cells. Study-wide points: Naive T cells were seen as more diverse than memory cells and as major alloresponse contributors.

In regard to this clone: Antigen: not known.

Per sample, 90,000 to 100,000 TCR templates were assayed. TCRdb's copy holds only in-frame clones and misses some; the assay was immunoSEQ multiplex PCR. The sample contains about 120,000 clones, 80% to 95% of which appear only once. This CDR3 spans 15 amino acids. Germline CDR1 and CDR2: LNHDA and SQIVND (reference sequence). V lost 9 bases, J lost 7 bases, and 21 bases lay in between. This sequence originates from a human donor in good health. The V call is TRBV19, the J call TRBJ1-4, with TRBD1 as a possible D gene (5 bases). Sequencing was carried out using CD4+ T cells sorted from blood. CDR3 nucleotides: TGTGCCAGCACTCTTCGGGGCTGGGGAGGTGAAAAACTGTTTTTT. Amino acids: CASTLRGWGGEKLFF.